The present entry profiles one T cell receptor (beta chain) with its context. Its target is not known. CDR1 and CDR2 (germline): SGDLS, YYNGEE. Trimming pared 2 bases from V and 2 bases from J, leaving 18 bases between. This CDR3 spans 17 amino acids. The entry originates in a study of siplizumab effects on memory and regulatory T cells. Sequenced by immunoSEQ multiplex PCR; TCRdb stores in-frame clones only, minus some. Of about 100,000 clones listed, 85% to 95% were seen once; the top ten hold approximately 1.4%. General study points: Poor capture below about 10^-5 frequency left most alloreactive clones unmapped to unstimulated subsets.

The sample consisted of non-Treg CD4+ T cells sorted from blood. The receptor was isolated from a human donor in good health. The chain uses TRBV9 and TRBJ2-3; possibly TRBD1 for D (5 bases). CDR3 nucleotides: TGTGCCAGCAGCGTCGGGCTGGGGCCAGGAACCACAGATACGCAGTATTTT. Its protein product is CASSVGLGPGTTDTQYF.